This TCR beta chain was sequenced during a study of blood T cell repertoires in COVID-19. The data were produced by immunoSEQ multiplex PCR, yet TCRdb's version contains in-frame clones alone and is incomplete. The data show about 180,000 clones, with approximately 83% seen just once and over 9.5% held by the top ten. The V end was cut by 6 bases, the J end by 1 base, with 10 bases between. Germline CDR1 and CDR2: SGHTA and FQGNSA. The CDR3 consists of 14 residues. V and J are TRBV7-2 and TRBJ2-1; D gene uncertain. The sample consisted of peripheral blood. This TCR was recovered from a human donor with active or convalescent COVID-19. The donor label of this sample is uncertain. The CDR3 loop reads CASSPDWSYNEQFF. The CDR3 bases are TGTGCCAGCAGTCCTGACTGGTCCTACAATGAGCAGTTCTTC.